The 20 T cell receptor beta chains in this list originate from one sample, sequenced in a study of blood T cells in healthy people across ages. The use of a sample-barcoded 5' primer and a J-beta primer mix characterized a second PCR of about 7 to 12 cycles. Each CDR3 protein gets one entry after TCRdb re-called the 5' RACE reads with MiXCR. The sample consists of 650,000 to 1,000,000 distinct CDR3 sequences, about 36% of them appearing once. The sequencing input was blood. The receptors originated from a man younger than 35 in good health.

This clonotype occurred a few times. The chain employs TRBV20-1 and TRBJ1-4, with D perhaps TRBD1 (5 bases). The CDR3 sequence is 15 residues long. Trimming stripped 3 bases from V and 2 bases from J, with 13 bases between. Germline-derived CDR1 and CDR2 are DFQATT and SNEGSKA (reference sequence). CDR3 sequence (DNA): TGCAGTGCTAGGGCAGGGTCTACGACTAATGAAAAACTGTTTTTT. Translated: CSARAGSTTNEKLFF.

This clonotype showed up just a few times. The V call is TRBV11-2, the J call TRBJ2-7; D is undetermined. Germline CDR1 reads SGHAT; CDR2 reads FQNNGV. This CDR3 is built from 14 residues. The V gene lost 4 bases and the J gene lost 2 bases, with 12 bases spanning the gap. CDR3 in DNA: TGTGCCAGCAGCTCTTTACACAGCACCTACGAGCAGTACTTC. Translated: CASSSLHSTYEQYF.

In this sample, this clonotype turned up many times. The CDR3 reads CSASSGYGYTF. CDR3 nucleotide sequence: TGCAGTGCTAGTTCGGGCTATGGCTACACCTTC. The rearrangement joins TRBV20-1 to TRBJ1-2, with no clear D. There are 11 residues in the CDR3. V dropped 3 bases and J dropped 4 bases, with 6 bases sitting between them. Germline V CDR1 and CDR2: DFQATT, SNEGSKA (reference sequence).

As concerns this clonotype: Possible read error: a much larger clone is one base away. The gene calls are TRBV5-1 and TRBJ2-1, with D possibly TRBD2 on 5 matching bases. Germline V gene sequence: CDR1 SGHRS, CDR2 YFSETQ. This CDR3 is built from 12 residues. This CDR3 reads CAGSPGSGEQFF. The CDR3 region has the DNA TGCGCCGGCAGCCCTGGGAGTGGGGAGCAGTTCTTC. The full variable domain, in which reference TRBV5-1 and TRBJ2-1 provide the parts outside the CDR3, is KAGVTQTPRYLIKTRGQQVTLSCSPISGHRSVSWYQQTPGQGLQFLFEYFSETQRNKGNFPGRFSGRQFSNSRSEMNVSTLELGDSALYLCAGSPGSGEQFFGPGTRLTVL.

Only a few counts were recorded for this clonotype. The rearrangement uses TRBV9 and TRBJ2-6; D is perhaps TRBD1 (6 bases). This CDR3 region has 16 residues. The germline V and J ends were trimmed by 0 bases and 4 bases, with 11 bases remaining between them. CDR1 and CDR2 (germline): SGDLS, YYNGEE. The CDR3 loop is CASSVVSRGGANVLTF. CDR3 sequence (DNA): TGTGCCAGCAGCGTAGTTTCCAGGGGAGGGGCCAACGTCCTGACTTTC. The complete variable domain, with remaining parts taken from reference TRBV9 and TRBJ2-6, reads DSGVTQTPKHLITATGQRVTLRCSPRSGDLSVYWYQQSLDQGLQFLIQYYNGEERAKGNILERFSAQQFPDLHSELNLSSLELGDSALYFCASSVVSRGGANVLTFGAGSRLTVL.

This clonotype occurred many times. The rearrangement links TRBV7-2 to TRBJ2-1, with 8 bases that match TRBD1. Germline V gene sequence: CDR1 SGHTA, CDR2 FQGNSA. This CDR3 spans 14 amino acids. The trim removed 5 bases at V and 7 bases at J, leaving 7 bases unmatched. This CDR3 is CASSPRTGKNEQFF. In DNA, the CDR3 is TGTGCCAGCAGCCCCCGGACAGGGAAGAATGAGCAGTTCTTC.

The genes are TRBV20-1 and TRBJ1-2; 7 nucleotides agree with TRBD1. CDR1 and CDR2 (germline): DFQATT, SNEGSKA (reference sequence). V gave up 5 bases and J gave up 5 bases; unmatched junction bases: 14. This CDR3 region has 15 residues. The CDR3 here is CSAPTTDRWGYGYTF. In nucleotides, the CDR3 is TGCAGTGCTCCAACGACGGACAGGTGGGGGTATGGCTACACCTTC.

V and J are TRBV7-2 and TRBJ1-2, with D possibly being TRBD1 (5 bases). The CDR3 extends over 14 amino acids. Per germline, CDR1 SGHTA and CDR2 FQGNSA. V was clipped by 2 bases and J by 4 bases, with 11 bases between them. This chain's CDR3 is CASSLQGNAYGYTF. CDR3 nucleotide sequence: TGTGCCAGCAGCTTACAGGGAAACGCCTATGGCTACACCTTC.

This clonotype was detected a few times. The rearrangement links TRBV12-3 or TRBV12-4 to TRBJ2-6, with TRBD1 matching over 7 bases. This CDR3 region has 18 residues. Trimming took 6 bases from V and 0 from J; bases not matched to a gene: 11. CDR3 protein: CASRHRDSFRSGANVLTF. The DNA of the CDR3 is TGTGCCAGCAGGCACCGGGACAGTTTTCGCTCTGGGGCCAACGTCCTGACTTTC.

V is TRBV20-1 and J is TRBJ2-7; perhaps TRBD2 as D (5 bases). The DNA end favors TRBJ2-5, so the J call may be wrong. The germline gives CDR1 DFQATT, CDR2 SNEGSKA (reference sequence). CDR3 length: 14 residues. The CDR3 DNA reads TGCAGTGCTAGAGATCTCAGGACTGAAGAGACCCAGTACTTC. Its translation is CSARDLRTEETQYF.

This clonotype has only one observation. The V and J genes are TRBV12-3 or TRBV12-4 and TRBJ2-1; 10 bases map to TRBD2. CDR3 length: 15 residues. The ends lost 7 bases at V and 7 bases at J; junction bases unmatched: 10. The CDR3 bases are TGTGCCAGCAACCCGAGCGGGGGGGCGAGGAATGAGCAGTTCTTC. It translates to CASNPSGGARNEQFF.

The chain links TRBV5-6 to TRBJ2-3, with D perhaps matching TRBD2 (6 bases). The CDR3 contains 17 residues. Between the trimmed V and J ends, which lost 0 bases and 4 bases, there was a span of 18 bases. Germline V gives CDR1 SGHDT, CDR2 YYEEEE. The CDR3 DNA follows: TGTGCCAGCAGCTTGGTGGGGGAGGCTGATAGCGCAGATACGCAGTATTTT. Translated, it gives CASSLVGEADSADTQYF.

The chain is built from TRBV7-9 and TRBJ2-5; possibly TRBD2 for D (5 bases). The J call may be incorrect, as the DNA end agrees better with TRBJ2-7. The germline gives CDR1 SEHNR, CDR2 FQNEAQ (reference sequence). This CDR3 has 15 residues. DNA of the CDR3: TGTGCCAGCAGCTTCGACGACTCGGGAACGTACGAGCAGTACTTC. Encoded protein: CASSFDDSGTYEQYF.

The chain couples TRBV9 to TRBJ1-4; 8 bases align to TRBD1. Trimming took 0 bases from V and 6 from J; bases not matched to a gene: 22. Germline CDR1 SGDLS, CDR2 YYNGEE. The CDR3 spans 21 residues. CDR3 sequence reads: CASSVDPLQGVGTGLDEKLFF. The CDR3 DNA reads as TGTGCCAGCAGCGTAGACCCCCTACAGGGGGTGGGGACTGGTCTGGATGAAAAACTGTTTTTT.

This clonotype showed up many times. The chain links TRBV2 to TRBJ2-5, with TRBD1 identical over 11 bases. Trimming took 5 bases from V and 0 from J; bases not matched to a gene: 2. The CDR3 runs to 15 residues. Per germline, CDR1 SNHLY and CDR2 FYNNEI. The CDR3, as DNA: TGTGCCAGCAGTAGGGACAGGGGGGACCAAGAGACCCAGTACTTC. Amino acid sequence: CASSRDRGDQETQYF.

The rearrangement links TRBV5-1 to TRBJ1-5; no clear D gene. The CDR3 totals 14 residues. V was pared by 4 bases and J by 2 bases, with 10 bases between. The V gene's germline CDR1 is SGHRS and CDR2 YFSETQ. The CDR3 here is CASSVDSGNQPQHF. The CDR3 nucleotides are TGCGCCAGCAGCGTGGATTCTGGCAATCAGCCCCAGCATTTT. Full variable domain (missing parts from reference TRBV5-1 and TRBJ1-5): KAGVTQTPRYLIKTRGQQVTLSCSPISGHRSVSWYQQTPGQGLQFLFEYFSETQRNKGNFPGRFSGRQFSNSRSEMNVSTLELGDSALYLCASSVDSGNQPQHFGDGTRLSIL.

This clonotype was found once. Possible read error: a much larger clone is one base away. This chain uses TRBV5-1 with TRBJ2-1, with 10 positions matching TRBD1. Germline CDR1 is SGHRS and CDR2 is YFSETQ. The length of the CDR3 is 15 residues. With 4 bases clipped from V and 9 bases from J, the junction kept 10 bases outside the gene matches. The CDR3 sequence: CASSTGQGMSSEQFF. As DNA, the CDR3 is TGCGCCAGCAGCACGGGACAGGGGATGAGCAGTGAGCAGTTCTTC.

The CDR3 is CASSLWDARVPGSPLHF. In DNA, the CDR3 is TGTGCCAGCAGCTTATGGGACGCGAGGGTCCCGGGGTCACCCCTCCACTTT. This chain connects TRBV7-9 to TRBJ1-6; maybe TRBD1 (5 bases). This CDR3 region has 17 residues. V was shortened by 2 bases and J by 10 bases, with 21 bases between the two germline ends. Germline values: CDR1 SEHNR, CDR2 FQNEAQ (reference sequence).

This clonotype turned up a few times. J is TRBJ2-2 and V is TRBV7-2, with 8 positions matching TRBD1. The CDR3 runs 15 residues. The J segment lost 7 bases and the V segment lost 5 bases, leaving 9 bases of the junction unmatched. CDR1 is SGHTA and CDR2 is FQGNSA in the germline V gene. CDR3 DNA: TGTGCCAGCAGCCTCCGACAGGGGCGAGGCGGGGAGCTGTTTTTT. Its protein is CASSLRQGRGGELFF.

This clonotype was counted only a few times. The rearrangement joins TRBV2 to TRBJ2-5; D is undetermined. Germline CDR1 and CDR2: SNHLY and FYNNEI. The CDR3 loop spans 14 amino acids. V lost 6 bases and J 12 bases, leaving 23 bases between the germline ends. CDR3 nucleotide sequence: TGTGCCAGCAGCACCACCAGCACCGGCAAAAGGGAGTACTTC. Protein sequence: CASSTTSTGKREYF.